This T cell receptor beta chain stems from a study of blood T cells in healthy people across ages. Using a J-beta primer mix together with a sample-barcoded 5' primer, a second PCR was run for roughly 6 to 11 cycles. Each CDR3 protein gets one entry after TCRdb re-called the 5' RACE reads with MiXCR. The sample lists 1.5 million to 2 million distinct CDR3 sequences, 28% occurring once. This clonotype was counted between two and nine times. Sequenced: blood. The sequence came from a woman aged 30 to 39 in good health.

CDR3 residues: CASSPDRRASGANVLTF. The CDR3 coding sequence is TGTGCCAGCAGCCCCGACAGGCGGGCCTCTGGGGCCAACGTCCTGACTTTC. The chain links TRBV3-1 to TRBJ2-6; TRBD1 is a possible D gene (6 bases). CDR3 length: 17 amino acids. Germline CDR1 is LGHDT and CDR2 is YNNKEL (reference sequence). Between the trimmed V and J ends, which lost 4 bases and 0 bases, there was a span of 13 bases. The variable domain in full, with the rest retrieved from reference TRBV3-1 and TRBJ2-6, is DTAVSQTPKYLVTQMGNDKSIKCEQNLGHDTMYWYKQDSKKFLKIMFSYNNKELIINETVPNRFSPKSPDKAHLNLHINSLELGDSAVYFCASSPDRRASGANVLTFGAGSRLTVL.